This entry concerns a single T cell receptor beta chain. The entry originates in a study of blood T cell repertoires in COVID-19. The V gene lost 6 bases and the J gene lost 4 bases, with 9 bases spanning the gap. Germline V lookup: CDR1 ENHRY, CDR2 SYGVKD. The CDR3 has 12 residues. Here immunoSEQ multiplex PCR was the method, and the copy in TCRdb shows in-frame clones only, minus some. The table lists around 79,000 clones, around 89% of them singletons. The sample taken for sequencing was peripheral blood. The receptor was isolated from a man between 65 and 79 years old with active or convalescent COVID-19. The J gene is TRBJ1-1, the V gene TRBV10-3; no definite D call. Here the CDR3 reads CAIRGGGTEAFF. For the CDR3, the DNA is TGTGCCATCAGAGGAGGAGGCACTGAAGCTTTCTTT.